The 21 T cell receptor beta chains below all came from one sample that was sequenced in a study of cytomegalovirus exposure and HLA in healthy donors. The table came from immunoSEQ multiplex PCR; TCRdb's copy has only in-frame clones and leaves some out. The sample yields 150,000 to 200,000 clones, 86% seen once. Material for sequencing was PBMCs. The receptors here all came from a woman under 30 in good health and CMV-seronegative.

Concerning this clone: The same CDR3 is also encoded by other DNA sequences in this sample. The chain couples TRBV30 to TRBJ2-5; D perhaps matches TRBD2 (6 bases). Trimming removed 0 bases from V and 1 base from J, with 6 bases in between. This CDR3 is 13 amino acids long. CDR1 and CDR2 (germline): GTSNPN, SVGIG (reference sequence). The CDR3 DNA is TGTGCCTGGAGTGTGGGGGGCCAAGAGACCCAGTACTTC. As protein: CAWSVGGQETQYF.

The rearrangement joins TRBV5-1 to TRBJ2-1; TRBD1 agrees at 7 bases. Germline CDR1 reads SGHRS; CDR2 reads YFSETQ. Germline trimming cut 4 bases from V and 1 base from J; bases unmatched to any gene: 8. The CDR3 covers 16 residues. The CDR3 DNA is TGCGCCAGCAGCCTATCTCAACAGGGGTCCTACAATGAGCAGTTCTTC. It codes for CASSLSQQGSYNEQFF.

Here the CDR3 reads CASSLGGPNYGYTF. For the CDR3, the DNA is TGTGCCAGCAGTTTGGGGGGACCGAACTATGGCTACACCTTC. The V gene is TRBV27, the J gene TRBJ1-2; a weak D match, TRBD1 (5 bases). From germline, CDR1 is MNHEY and CDR2 SMNVEV (reference sequence). CDR3 size: 14 residues. Trimming cost V 3 bases and J 2 bases, with 10 bases left between them.

V usage is TRBV4-2 and J usage is TRBJ2-7; TRBD2 agrees at 13 bases. V was clipped by 4 bases and J by 0 bases; unmatched bases: 6. Germline V gene sequence: CDR1 LGHNA, CDR2 YNFKEQ. The CDR3 is 17 amino acids. The CDR3, as DNA: TGTGCCAGCAGCCGAGGTACTAGCGGGGGGGACTCCTACGAGCAGTACTTC. It specifies CASSRGTSGGDSYEQYF.

This sequence joins TRBV9 and TRBJ1-2, with a tentative D call TRBD1 (5 bases). The CDR3 has 15 amino acids. Germline V gene lookup returns CDR1 SGDLS and CDR2 YYNGEE. The V end lost 0 bases, the J end lost 3 bases, and 12 bases lay between the germline ends. DNA of the CDR3: TGTGCCAGCAGCGTAGTCCCGGGGGAAGACTATGGCTACACCTTC. It codes for CASSVVPGEDYGYTF.

This rearrangement joins TRBV5-1 to TRBJ2-2, with 7 positions matching TRBD2. V dropped 4 bases and J dropped 1; count of bases not matched to a gene: 10. CDR3 size: 17 residues. In germline, CDR1 is SGHRS, CDR2 YFSETQ. The CDR3: CASSPYHSGWNTGELFF. The CDR3 DNA reads TGCGCCAGCAGCCCATATCATAGCGGGTGGAACACCGGGGAGCTGTTTTTT.

The V and J genes are TRBV5-1 and TRBJ2-5; a weak D match, TRBD2 (6 bases). Trimming stripped 0 bases from V and 0 bases from J, with 12 bases between. The CDR3 has 16 amino acids. Looked up from germline, CDR1 is SGHRS and CDR2 is YFSETQ. CDR3 residues: CASSLVGGNYQETQYF. DNA of the CDR3: TGCGCCAGCAGCTTGGTTGGAGGGAACTACCAAGAGACCCAGTACTTC.

This chain connects TRBV27 to TRBJ2-3, with D perhaps matching TRBD2 (6 bases). Per germline, CDR1 MNHEY and CDR2 SMNVEV (reference sequence). There are 16 residues in the CDR3. Trimming cost V 0 bases and J 5 bases, with 15 bases left between them. This chain's CDR3 is CASSLSWGVVEDTQYF. The CDR3 region has the DNA TGTGCCAGCAGTTTATCGTGGGGGGTAGTGGAAGATACGCAGTATTTT.

The V gene is TRBV6-5, the J gene TRBJ1-2, with 7 bases that match TRBD1. The CDR3 consists of 16 residues. Trimming removed 2 bases from V and 0 bases from J; junction bases left unmatched: 6. CDR1 and CDR2 (germline): MNHEY, SVGAGI. For the CDR3, the DNA is TGTGCCAGCAGTTACGGACAGGCCGGGTCTAACTATGGCTACACCTTC. This sequence encodes CASSYGQAGSNYGYTF.

The chain uses TRBV6-1 and TRBJ2-3; 11 positions agree with TRBD1. This CDR3 is built from 15 residues. Germline V CDR1 and CDR2: MNHNS, SASEGT. After removal of 6 bases from V and 4 bases from J, the junction contained 6 bases not matched to a gene. The CDR3 here is CASRGTGGRADTQYF. As DNA, the CDR3 is TGTGCCAGCAGGGGGACAGGGGGTAGGGCAGATACGCAGTATTTT.

V and J are TRBV4-2 and TRBJ2-2; TRBD2 matches at 10 bases. Germline trimming cut 5 bases from V and 1 base from J; bases unmatched to any gene: 4. Germline V CDR1 and CDR2: LGHNA, YNFKEQ. The CDR3 is 16 amino acids. The CDR3 protein is CASSTRTSGNTGELFF. CDR3 DNA sequence: TGTGCCAGCAGCACCCGGACTAGCGGGAACACCGGGGAGCTGTTTTTT.

The V call is TRBV14, the J call TRBJ1-6; 11 nucleotides match TRBD1. The CDR3 loop spans 14 amino acids. The ends lost 4 bases at V and 8 bases at J; junction bases unmatched: 1. Germline V lookup: CDR1 SGHDN, CDR2 FVKESK. The CDR3 coding sequence is TGTGCCAGCAGCCGGGACAGGGGGTATTCACCCCTCCACTTT. This gives the protein CASSRDRGYSPLHF.

The chain links TRBV5-8 to TRBJ1-6, with a weak D call TRBD1 (6 bases). V lost 3 bases to trimming and J lost 5 bases, with 15 bases between them. Germline CDR1 and CDR2: SGHTS and YDEGEE. The CDR3 covers 16 residues. The CDR3 region is CASSSFGGLDNSPLHF. CDR3 DNA sequence: TGTGCCAGCAGCTCCTTCGGGGGGCTGGATAATTCACCCCTCCACTTT.

This chain joins TRBV19 and TRBJ1-1; 7 bases line up with TRBD1. The CDR3 sequence is 13 residues long. The germline CDR1 and CDR2 sequences are LNHDA and SQIVND (reference sequence). The ends lost 1 base at V and 9 bases at J; junction bases unmatched: 5. CDR3 loop: CASSIGQGIKAFF. The CDR3 coding sequence is TGTGCCAGTAGTATAGGACAGGGCATCAAAGCTTTCTTT.

The chain has TRBV4-1 and TRBJ1-2; 7 bases are a match to TRBD1. Germline trimming cut 1 base from V and 0 bases from J; bases unmatched to any gene: 2. The CDR3 runs 15 residues. From germline, CDR1 is MGHRA and CDR2 YSYEKL. CDR3: CASSQGDRPNYGYTF. The CDR3 nucleotides are TGCGCCAGCAGCCAAGGGGACAGACCTAACTATGGCTACACCTTC.

The rearrangement uses TRBV2 and TRBJ1-1; no clear D gene. CDR3 length: 13 residues. The V gene's germline CDR1 is SNHLY and CDR2 FYNNEI. The germline V and J ends were trimmed by 1 base and 1 base, with 4 bases remaining between them. CDR3 DNA: TGTGCCAGCAGTGAAGACACGAACACTGAAGCTTTCTTT. It yields the protein CASSEDTNTEAFF.

The chain has TRBV2 and TRBJ1-4; 7 nucleotides align to TRBD1. The germline V gene encodes CDR1 SNHLY and CDR2 FYNNEI. V gave up 7 bases and J gave up 7 bases; unmatched junction bases: 6. The CDR3 is made up of 13 amino acids. This CDR3 reads CASTGQEGEKLFF. The DNA for the CDR3 is TGTGCCAGCACCGGACAGGAGGGTGAAAAACTGTTTTTT.

V usage is TRBV11-2 and J usage is TRBJ2-1; D gene uncertain. The germline V gene encodes CDR1 SGHAT and CDR2 FQNNGV. The V gene lost 5 bases and the J gene lost 12 bases, with 14 bases spanning the gap. CDR3 size: 12 residues. The CDR3 spells CASSPHGRGQFF. CDR3 DNA sequence: TGTGCCAGCAGCCCGCACGGCCGAGGGCAGTTCTTC.

The chain joins TRBV9 to TRBJ2-2; D not certain. V was pared by 6 bases and J by 8 bases, with 17 bases between. The germline V gene has CDR1 SGDLS and CDR2 YYNGEE. There are 14 residues in the CDR3. The CDR3: CASTETSRRGELFF. The DNA of the CDR3 is TGTGCCAGCACCGAGACATCCCGTCGTGGGGAGCTGTTTTTT.

The J gene is TRBJ2-7, the V gene TRBV11-2, with 7 bases aligning to TRBD1. V lost 4 bases, J lost 2 bases, and 8 bases stayed unmatched. The CDR3 runs 15 residues. Germline V CDR1 and CDR2: SGHAT, FQNNGV. The CDR3 DNA follows: TGTGCCAGCAGCTCGTTCCGGGACAGTGCCTACGAGCAGTACTTC. Protein product: CASSSFRDSAYEQYF.

This clone came up a few times. The chain employs TRBV29-1 and TRBJ2-7; TRBD2 is a possible D gene (5 bases). The CDR3 totals 14 residues. CDR1 is SQVTM and CDR2 is ANQGSEA in the germline V gene. Deletions cut 4 bases from V and 6 bases from J, with 19 bases between. The CDR3: CSVVGPDWDSEQYF. CDR3 nucleotides: TGCAGCGTTGTTGGACCGGACTGGGATTCCGAGCAGTACTTC.